These 27 T cell receptor beta chains share one sample of origin, sequenced in a study of blood T cell repertoires in COVID-19. Profiled with immunoSEQ multiplex PCR; TCRdb holds only in-frame clones, not every one. The data show approximately 300,000 clones, with approximately 84% seen just once and about a sixth held by the top ten. The sequencing sample was made of peripheral blood. Receptors were obtained from a person aged 70 to 80 with COVID-19, enrolled during active disease.

The V gene is TRBV5-1, the J gene TRBJ2-3; D is unresolved. The CDR3 is 15 residues long. The V end was cut by 0 bases, the J end by 4 bases, with 12 bases between. The V gene's germline CDR1 is SGHRS and CDR2 YFSETQ. As DNA, the CDR3 is TGCGCCAGCAGCTTGGGGAGTATGGTCCCAGATACGCAGTATTTT. Its protein product is CASSLGSMVPDTQYF. The entire variable domain, with the rest obtained from reference TRBV5-1 and TRBJ2-3, is as follows: KAGVTQTPRYLIKTRGQQVTLSCSPISGHRSVSWYQQTPGQGLQFLFEYFSETQRNKGNFPGRFSGRQFSNSRSEMNVSTLELGDSALYLCASSLGSMVPDTQYFGPGTRLTVL.

The rearrangement uses TRBV11-2 and TRBJ2-2, with 9 bases aligning to TRBD2. Trimming cost V 3 bases and J 5 bases; bases outside gene matches: 7. The CDR3 has 16 residues. Germline CDR1 reads SGHAT; CDR2 reads FQNNGV. CDR3 in DNA: TGTGCCAGCAGCTTGGCGCGGGGGGGTCGGACCGGGGAGCTGTTTTTT. This codes for CASSLARGGRTGELFF.

The rearrangement links TRBV12-5 to TRBJ1-1; D might be TRBD1 (6 bases). The V and J ends lost 1 base and 6 bases respectively, with 15 bases between them. This CDR3 spans 15 amino acids. CDR1 is LGHNT, CDR2 FRNRAP, per germline. This CDR3 is CASGLAITGQPEAFF. As DNA, the CDR3 is TGTGCTAGTGGTTTGGCTATCACAGGGCAACCTGAAGCTTTCTTT.

The V and J genes are TRBV9 and TRBJ2-3; D unclear. The CDR3 consists of 14 residues. Trimming removed 1 base at V and 3 bases at J, with 9 bases between. In germline, CDR1 is SGDLS, CDR2 YYNGEE. The CDR3 DNA follows: TGTGCCAGCAGCGTATCTGGCCAAACAGATACGCAGTATTTT. This gives the protein CASSVSGQTDTQYF.

This sequence joins TRBV15 and TRBJ2-7; 9 bases agree with TRBD1. The junction had 11 bases not matched to a gene; V was cut back by 5 bases and J by 0 bases. The CDR3 is 17 residues long. CDR1 and CDR2 from the germline V gene are LNHNV and YYDKDF (reference sequence). CDR3 sequence: CATSGGTGWVNSYEQYF. CDR3 sequence (DNA): TGTGCCACCAGCGGGGGGACAGGGTGGGTCAACTCCTACGAGCAGTACTTC.

This clone was counted between two and nine times. The V and J genes are TRBV18 and TRBJ1-1; D is possibly TRBD1 (5 bases). V shed 3 bases and J shed 5 bases, with 10 bases lying between them. This CDR3 region has 13 residues. Germline V gene data show CDR1 as KGHSH and CDR2 as LQKENI. CDR3 bases: TGTGCCAGCTCACCGGGGCGGTCTACTGAAGCTTTCTTT. It yields the protein CASSPGRSTEAFF. Supplemented by reference TRBV18 and TRBJ1-1, the full variable domain reads NAGVMQNPRHLVRRRGQEARLRCSPMKGHSHVYWYRQLPEEGLKFMVYLQKENIIDESGMPKERFSAEFPKEGPSILRIQQVVRGDSAAYFCASSPGRSTEAFFGQGTRLTVV.

The chain uses TRBV12-3 or TRBV12-4 and TRBJ1-2; a possible D gene is TRBD1 (6 bases). This CDR3 comprises 13 residues. V was cut by 0 bases and J by 7 bases, with 9 bases left in between. CDR3 loop: CASSLAQGFGYTF. The DNA for the CDR3 is TGTGCCAGCAGTTTAGCACAGGGATTTGGCTACACCTTC.

The V call is TRBV12-3 or TRBV12-4, the J call TRBJ1-1; the D is unclear. Trimming pared 4 bases from V and 0 bases from J, leaving 6 bases between. The CDR3 has 13 residues. CDR3 sequence: CASSWQVNTEAFF. CDR3 nucleotides: TGTGCCAGCAGTTGGCAGGTGAACACTGAAGCTTTCTTT.

The chain uses TRBV15 and TRBJ1-6; possibly TRBD1 for D (6 bases). Trimming took 3 bases from V and 6 from J, leaving 6 bases between them. Per the germline V gene, CDR1 is LNHNV and CDR2 is YYDKDF (reference sequence). This CDR3 is built from 13 residues. DNA of the CDR3: TGTGCCACCAGCAGGGACAGTAATTCACCCCTCCACTTT. It encodes CATSRDSNSPLHF.

V usage is TRBV9 and J usage is TRBJ2-7; weak D call: TRBD2 (6 bases). V was shortened by 3 bases and J by 7 bases, with 14 bases between the two germline ends. Germline V gene data show CDR1 as SGDLS and CDR2 as YYNGEE. This CDR3 comprises 13 residues. The CDR3 nucleotides read TGTGCCAGCAGCGCCGTCCCGGGACTGGAGCAGTACTTC. Protein sequence: CASSAVPGLEQYF.

This chain uses TRBV27 with TRBJ1-1, with no clear D. V lost 5 bases to trimming and J lost 6 bases, with 13 bases between them. The CDR3 is 13 residues long. The germline gives CDR1 MNHEY, CDR2 SMNVEV (reference sequence). The CDR3 spells CASSRLPGSEAFF. The CDR3 nucleotides read TGTGCCAGCAGTCGTTTACCGGGTTCTGAAGCTTTCTTT.

This clone was recorded only once. This sequence joins TRBV10-2 and TRBJ1-1, with D possibly being TRBD1 (5 bases). V was trimmed by 6 bases and J by 2 bases, leaving 22 bases between them. Looked up from germline, CDR1 is WSHSY and CDR2 is SAAADI. The length of the CDR3 is 17 residues. CDR3 sequence (DNA): TGCGCCAGCAGCATAACCGGGGGACCGGTTTCTAACACTGAAGCTTTCTTT. Protein sequence: CASSITGGPVSNTEAFF.

The rearrangement links TRBV5-4 to TRBJ1-2; 9 bases are shared with TRBD1. Germline loops: CDR1 SGHNT, CDR2 YYREEE (reference sequence). The CDR3 totals 16 residues. The V gene end was trimmed by 4 bases and the J gene end by 4 bases; junction bases not matched to a gene: 11. CDR3 bases: TGTGCCAGCAGCGCCCTGGGACAGGGTGGTATCTATGGCTACACCTTC. Protein: CASSALGQGGIYGYTF.

This chain connects TRBV28 to TRBJ1-2; 9 bases agree with TRBD1. Trimming removed 5 bases from V and 3 bases from J; junction bases left unmatched: 10. CDR1 is MDHEN, CDR2 SYDVKM, per germline. The CDR3 has 16 amino acids. CDR3 region: CASSTGGASAHYGYTF. Written as DNA, the CDR3 is TGTGCCAGCAGTACAGGGGGCGCGTCGGCACACTATGGCTACACCTTC.

This chain joins TRBV10-3 and TRBJ2-7; D is unresolved. V lost 3 bases to trimming and J lost 0 bases, with 6 bases between them. This CDR3 is 13 amino acids long. Germline V gene lookup returns CDR1 ENHRY and CDR2 SYGVKD. DNA of the CDR3: TGTGCCATCAGTGACAGGAACTCCTACGAGCAGTACTTC. This translates into CAISDRNSYEQYF.

The V call is TRBV2, the J call TRBJ1-6; D remains ambiguous. V was clipped by 5 bases and J by 7 bases, with 6 bases between them. There are 12 residues in the CDR3. Germline V gives CDR1 SNHLY, CDR2 FYNNEI. CDR3 nucleotides: TGTGCCAGCAGTCGGGGAAATTCACCCCTCCACTTT. As protein: CASSRGNSPLHF.

The chain employs TRBV6-6 and TRBJ2-7, with D possibly being TRBD1 (5 bases). The V end was cut by 2 bases, the J end by 4 bases, with 15 bases between. In germline, CDR1 is MNHNY, CDR2 SVGAGI (reference sequence). The CDR3 is 15 amino acids. The DNA for the CDR3 is TGTGCCAGCAGTTACGACCGGTCCACAGGTTACGAGCAGTACTTC. Protein: CASSYDRSTGYEQYF.

The rearrangement uses TRBV3-1 (or the pseudogene TRBV3-2) and TRBJ2-5, with 8 bases that match TRBD1. Trimming at V came to 5 bases and at J to 4 bases, leaving 6 bases not matched to a gene. This CDR3 is built from 14 residues. Germline CDR1 is LGHDT and CDR2 is YNNKEL (reference sequence). The CDR3 here is CASSYRTGRETQYF. For the CDR3, the DNA is TGTGCCAGCAGCTACCGGACAGGGCGAGAGACCCAGTACTTC.

This clone was found a few times. This chain's CDR3 is CASMDSDRWNYGYTF. The CDR3 nucleotides are TGTGCCAGTATGGATAGTGACAGATGGAACTATGGCTACACCTTC. The chain combines TRBV19 with TRBJ1-2; possible D gene TRBD1, 5 bases. Germline loops: CDR1 LNHDA, CDR2 SQIVND (reference sequence). V lost 7 bases, J lost 2 bases, and 17 bases lay in between. The CDR3 has 15 residues.

This clone was counted between two and nine times. This sequence joins TRBV2 and TRBJ1-6, with D tentatively TRBD1 (5 bases). CDR3 size: 15 residues. The germline V gene has CDR1 SNHLY and CDR2 FYNNEI. With 7 bases removed from V and 5 bases from J, the gap between germline ends came to 15 bases. The CDR3 region has the DNA TGTGCCAGCAACCAGGGCCGTATGAATAATTCACCCCTCCACTTT. Amino acids: CASNQGRMNNSPLHF.

This rearrangement joins TRBV3-1 (or the pseudogene TRBV3-2) to TRBJ1-2, with a possible D match to TRBD1 (6 bases). This CDR3 is 15 amino acids long. V lost 2 bases and J 5 bases, leaving 15 bases between the germline ends. Germline lookup yields CDR1 LGHDT and CDR2 YNNKEL (reference sequence). The CDR3 region is CASSQLGRGGYGYTF. The CDR3 DNA reads TGTGCCAGCAGCCAATTAGGCAGGGGAGGGTATGGCTACACCTTC.

The CDR3: CASSYGQSLAYGYTF. For the CDR3, the DNA is TGTGCCAGCAGTTACGGTCAGAGTCTAGCCTATGGCTACACCTTC. This rearrangement joins TRBV6-6 to TRBJ1-2; D call uncertain. The CDR3 loop spans 15 amino acids. V dropped 2 bases and J dropped 4 bases, with 14 bases sitting between them. Looked up from germline, CDR1 is MNHNY and CDR2 is SVGAGI (reference sequence).

This clone was recorded only once. The chain joins TRBV4-1 to TRBJ2-3, with TRBD2 matching over 9 bases. CDR3 length: 17 amino acids. CDR1 is MGHRA, CDR2 YSYEKL, per germline. V shed 1 base and J 3 bases; nucleotides not matched to a gene: 8. This CDR3 reads CASSQVSSAGGTDTQYF. The CDR3 nucleotides read TGCGCCAGCAGCCAAGTGAGTTCGGCGGGAGGGACAGATACGCAGTATTTT.

The gene calls are TRBV7-2 and TRBJ1-5, with D uncertain. CDR1 SGHTA and CDR2 FQGNSA come from the germline V gene. The V end lost 0 bases, the J end lost 4 bases, and 7 bases lay between the germline ends. The CDR3 has 14 amino acids. Here the CDR3 DNA reads TGTGCCAGCAGCTTAGCCGGAGGTAATCAGCCCCAGCATTTT. Protein: CASSLAGGNQPQHF.

This rearrangement joins TRBV30 to TRBJ2-5; 9 bases are shared with TRBD2. V lost 1 base to trimming and J lost 5 bases; unmatched junction nucleotides: 5. Germline loops: CDR1 GTSNPN, CDR2 SVGIG (reference sequence). The CDR3 is made up of 14 amino acids. The CDR3 coding sequence is TGTGCCTGGAGTGGTAGCGGGAGTGGGGAGACCCAGTACTTC. This translates into CAWSGSGSGETQYF.

J is TRBJ2-7 and V is TRBV6-1, with 8 bases aligning to TRBD2. Germline values: CDR1 MNHNS, CDR2 SASEGT. With V trimmed by 2 bases and J by 5 bases, 5 bases remained unmatched. The CDR3 runs 14 residues. The CDR3 spells CASSESFGGDEQYF. In DNA, the CDR3 is TGTGCCAGCAGTGAATCATTCGGGGGGGACGAGCAGTACTTC.

For the CDR3, the DNA is TGTGCCAGCAGCTTCCAGGGAACGGTTATTGGAAACACCATATATTTT. Its translation is CASSFQGTVIGNTIYF. The J gene is TRBJ1-3, the V gene TRBV5-4; possible D gene TRBD1, 5 bases. The CDR3 has 16 amino acids. Germline CDR1 and CDR2: SGHNT and YYREEE (reference sequence). V was pared by 2 bases and J by 3 bases, with 15 bases between. The full variable domain, with the rest looked up from reference TRBV5-4 and TRBJ1-3, is ETGVTQSPTHLIKTRGQQVTLRCSSQSGHNTVSWYQQALGQGPQFIFQYYREEENGRGNFPPRFSGLQFPNYSSELNVNALELDDSALYLCASSFQGTVIGNTIYFGEGSWLTVV.